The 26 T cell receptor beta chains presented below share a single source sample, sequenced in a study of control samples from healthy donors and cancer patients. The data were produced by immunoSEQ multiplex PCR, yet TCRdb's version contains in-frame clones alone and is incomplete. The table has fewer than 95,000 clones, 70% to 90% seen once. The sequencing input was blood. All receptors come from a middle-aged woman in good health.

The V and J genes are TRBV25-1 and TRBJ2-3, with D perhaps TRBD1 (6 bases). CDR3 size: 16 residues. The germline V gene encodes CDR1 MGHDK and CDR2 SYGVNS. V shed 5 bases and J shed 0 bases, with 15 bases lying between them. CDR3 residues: CASSPWGQVSTDTQYF. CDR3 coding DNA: TGTGCCAGCAGTCCGTGGGGGCAGGTGAGCACAGATACGCAGTATTTT. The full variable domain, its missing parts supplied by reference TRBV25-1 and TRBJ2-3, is EADIYQTPRYLVIGTGKKITLECSQTMGHDKMYWYQQDPGMELHLIHYSYGVNSTEKGDLSSESTVSRIRTEHFPLTLESARPSHTSQYLCASSPWGQVSTDTQYFGPGTRLTVL.

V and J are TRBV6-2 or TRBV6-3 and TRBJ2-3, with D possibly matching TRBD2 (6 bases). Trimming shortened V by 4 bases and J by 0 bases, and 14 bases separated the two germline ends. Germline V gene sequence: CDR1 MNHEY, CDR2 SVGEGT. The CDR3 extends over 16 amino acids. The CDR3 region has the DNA TGTGCCAGCAGTTTGGGCCAGCGGGCCAGCACAGATACGCAGTATTTT. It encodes CASSLGQRASTDTQYF.

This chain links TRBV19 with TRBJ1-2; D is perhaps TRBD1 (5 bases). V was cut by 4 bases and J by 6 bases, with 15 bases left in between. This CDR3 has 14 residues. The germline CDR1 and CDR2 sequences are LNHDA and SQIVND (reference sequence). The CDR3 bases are TGTGCCAGTAGTACAAGGGGACCCGAAGATGGCTACACCTTC. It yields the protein CASSTRGPEDGYTF.

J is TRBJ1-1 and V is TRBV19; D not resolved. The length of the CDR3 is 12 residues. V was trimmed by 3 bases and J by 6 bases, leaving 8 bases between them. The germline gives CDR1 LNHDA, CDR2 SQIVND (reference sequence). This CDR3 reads CASSIFGSEAFF. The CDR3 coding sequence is TGTGCCAGTAGTATTTTCGGTTCTGAAGCTTTCTTT.

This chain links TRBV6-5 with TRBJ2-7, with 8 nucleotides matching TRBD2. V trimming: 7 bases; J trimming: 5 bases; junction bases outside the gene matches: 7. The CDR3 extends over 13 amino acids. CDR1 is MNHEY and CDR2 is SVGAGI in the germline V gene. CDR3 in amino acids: CASTGGGSNEQYF. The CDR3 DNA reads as TGTGCCAGCACTGGCGGGGGGAGCAACGAGCAGTACTTC.

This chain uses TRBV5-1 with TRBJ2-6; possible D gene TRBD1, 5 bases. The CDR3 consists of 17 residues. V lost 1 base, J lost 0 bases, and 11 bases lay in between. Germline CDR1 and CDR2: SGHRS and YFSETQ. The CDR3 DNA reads TGCGCCAGCAGCTTGAGTGGACACCTCTCTGGGGCCAACGTCCTGACTTTC. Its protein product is CASSLSGHLSGANVLTF. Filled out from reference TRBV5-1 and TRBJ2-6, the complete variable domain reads KAGVTQTPRYLIKTRGQQVTLSCSPISGHRSVSWYQQTPGQGLQFLFEYFSETQRNKGNFPGRFSGRQFSNSRSEMNVSTLELGDSALYLCASSLSGHLSGANVLTFGAGSRLTVL.

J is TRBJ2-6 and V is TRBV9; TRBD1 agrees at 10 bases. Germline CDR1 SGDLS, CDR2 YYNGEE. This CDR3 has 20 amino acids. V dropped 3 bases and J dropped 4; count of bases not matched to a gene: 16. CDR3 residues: CASSAEDGTGAPRGANVLTF. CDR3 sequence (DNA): TGTGCCAGCAGCGCAGAGGATGGGACAGGGGCCCCTAGGGGGGCCAACGTCCTGACTTTC.

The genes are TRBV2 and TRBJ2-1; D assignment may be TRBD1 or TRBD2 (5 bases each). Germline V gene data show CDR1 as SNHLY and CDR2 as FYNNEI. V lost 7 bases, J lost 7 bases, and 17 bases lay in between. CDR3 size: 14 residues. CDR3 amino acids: CASTRDLAPNEQFF. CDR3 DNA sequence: TGTGCCAGCACCCGGGACCTCGCCCCAAATGAGCAGTTCTTC. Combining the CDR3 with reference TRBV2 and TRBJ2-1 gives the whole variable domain EPEVTQTPSHQVTQMGQEVILRCVPISNHLYFYWYRQILGQKVEFLVSFYNNEISEKSEIFDDQFSVERPDGSNFTLKIRSTKLEDSAMYFCASTRDLAPNEQFFGPGTRLTVL.

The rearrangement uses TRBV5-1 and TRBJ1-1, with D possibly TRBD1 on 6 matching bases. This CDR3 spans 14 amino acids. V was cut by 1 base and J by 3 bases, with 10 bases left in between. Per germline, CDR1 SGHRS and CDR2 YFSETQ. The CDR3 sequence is CASSLTGTYTEAFF. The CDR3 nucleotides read TGCGCCAGCAGCTTGACAGGGACGTACACTGAAGCTTTCTTT.

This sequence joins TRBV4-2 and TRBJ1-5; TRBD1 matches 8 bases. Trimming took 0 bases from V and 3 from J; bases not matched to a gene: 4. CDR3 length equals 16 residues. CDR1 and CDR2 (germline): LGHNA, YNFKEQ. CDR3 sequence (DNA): TGTGCCAGCAGCCAAGAACCGGACAGGGTCAATCAGCCCCAGCATTTT. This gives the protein CASSQEPDRVNQPQHF.

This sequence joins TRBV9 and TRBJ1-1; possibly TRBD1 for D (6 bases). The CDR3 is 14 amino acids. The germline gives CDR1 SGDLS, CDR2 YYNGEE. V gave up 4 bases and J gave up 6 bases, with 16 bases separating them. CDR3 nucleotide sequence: TGTGCCAGCAGCCCTCGGGGGGGCAGCGCTGAAGCTTTCTTT. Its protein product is CASSPRGGSAEAFF.

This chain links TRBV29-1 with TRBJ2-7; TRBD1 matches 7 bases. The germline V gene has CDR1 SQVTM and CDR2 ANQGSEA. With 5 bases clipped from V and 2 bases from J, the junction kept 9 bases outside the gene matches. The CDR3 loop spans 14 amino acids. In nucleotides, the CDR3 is TGCAGCGTTCGAACAGGGGAAGGGGCCTACGAGCAGTACTTC. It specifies CSVRTGEGAYEQYF.

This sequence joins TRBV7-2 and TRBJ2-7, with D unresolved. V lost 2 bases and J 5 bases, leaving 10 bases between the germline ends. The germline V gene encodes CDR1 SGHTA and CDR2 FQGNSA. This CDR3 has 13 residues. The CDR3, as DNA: TGTGCCAGCAGCTTAAGGTCAGTCCACGAGCAGTACTTC. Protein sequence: CASSLRSVHEQYF.

The CDR3 coding sequence is TGCGCCAGCAGCTTGGAACAGGGGTGGACCGGGGAGCTGTTTTTT. It is translated as CASSLEQGWTGELFF. The chain joins TRBV5-1 to TRBJ2-2; 7 bases are shared with TRBD1. V shed 0 bases and J 5 bases; nucleotides not matched to a gene: 4. Germline V gene sequence: CDR1 SGHRS, CDR2 YFSETQ. This CDR3 spans 15 amino acids. Full variable domain (remainder filled in from reference TRBV5-1 and TRBJ2-2): KAGVTQTPRYLIKTRGQQVTLSCSPISGHRSVSWYQQTPGQGLQFLFEYFSETQRNKGNFPGRFSGRQFSNSRSEMNVSTLELGDSALYLCASSLEQGWTGELFFGEGSRLTVL.

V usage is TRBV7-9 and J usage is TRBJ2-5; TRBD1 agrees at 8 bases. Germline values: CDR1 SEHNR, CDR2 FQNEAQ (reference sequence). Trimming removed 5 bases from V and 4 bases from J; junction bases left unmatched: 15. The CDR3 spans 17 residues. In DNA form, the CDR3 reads TGTGCCAGCAGCCACCCACCCGCGGGACAGGTCAGAGAGACCCAGTACTTC. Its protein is CASSHPPAGQVRETQYF.

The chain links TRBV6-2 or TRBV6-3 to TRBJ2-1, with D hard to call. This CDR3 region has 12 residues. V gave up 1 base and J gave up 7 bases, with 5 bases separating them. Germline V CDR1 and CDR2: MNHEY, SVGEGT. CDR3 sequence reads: CASSYLRNEQFF. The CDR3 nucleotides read TGTGCCAGCAGTTACTTGCGGAATGAGCAGTTCTTC.

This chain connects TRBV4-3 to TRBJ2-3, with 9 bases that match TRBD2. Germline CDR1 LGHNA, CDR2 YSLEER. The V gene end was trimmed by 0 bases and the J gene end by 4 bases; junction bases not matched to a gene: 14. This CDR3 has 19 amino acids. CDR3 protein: CASSQEWLAGFSTPDTQYF. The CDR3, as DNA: TGCGCCAGCAGCCAAGAATGGCTAGCGGGGTTCTCAACCCCAGATACGCAGTATTTT.

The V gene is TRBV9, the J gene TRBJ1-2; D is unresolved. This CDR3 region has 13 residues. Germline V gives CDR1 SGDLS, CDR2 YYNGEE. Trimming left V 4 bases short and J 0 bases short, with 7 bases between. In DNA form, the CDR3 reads TGTGCCAGCAGCACCGGGACTAACTATGGCTACACCTTC. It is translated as CASSTGTNYGYTF. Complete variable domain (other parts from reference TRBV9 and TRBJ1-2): DSGVTQTPKHLITATGQRVTLRCSPRSGDLSVYWYQQSLDQGLQFLIQYYNGEERAKGNILERFSAQQFPDLHSELNLSSLELGDSALYFCASSTGTNYGYTFGSGTRLTVV.

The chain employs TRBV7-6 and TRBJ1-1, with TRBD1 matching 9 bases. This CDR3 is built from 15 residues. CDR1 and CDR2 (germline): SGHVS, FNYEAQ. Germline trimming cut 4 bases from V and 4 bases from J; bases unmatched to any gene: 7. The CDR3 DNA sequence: TGTGCCAGCAGCTCCCTGACAGGGGGAGGCACTGAAGCTTTCTTT. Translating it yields CASSSLTGGGTEAFF. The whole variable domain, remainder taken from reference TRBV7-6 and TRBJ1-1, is GAGVSQSPRYKVTKRGQDVALRCDPISGHVSLYWYRQALGQGPEFLTYFNYEAQQDKSGLPNDRFSAERPEGSISTLTIQRTEQRDSAMYRCASSSLTGGGTEAFFGQGTRLTVV.

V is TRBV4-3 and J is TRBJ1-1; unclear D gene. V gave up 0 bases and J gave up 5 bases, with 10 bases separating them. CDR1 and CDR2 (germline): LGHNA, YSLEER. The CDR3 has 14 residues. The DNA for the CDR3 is TGCGCCAGCAGCCAAGATCGGGGAGGAACTGAAGCTTTCTTT. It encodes CASSQDRGGTEAFF.

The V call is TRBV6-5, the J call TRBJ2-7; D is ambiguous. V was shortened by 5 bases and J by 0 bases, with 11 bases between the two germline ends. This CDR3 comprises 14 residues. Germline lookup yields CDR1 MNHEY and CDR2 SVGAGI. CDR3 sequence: CASSPGGISYEQYF. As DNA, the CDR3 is TGTGCCAGCAGTCCCGGTGGGATCTCCTACGAGCAGTACTTC.

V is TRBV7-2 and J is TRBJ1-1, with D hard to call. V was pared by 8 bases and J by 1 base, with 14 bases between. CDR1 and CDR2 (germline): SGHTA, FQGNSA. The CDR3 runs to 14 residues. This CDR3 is CASGWLSGNTEAFF. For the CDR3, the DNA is TGTGCCAGCGGGTGGTTATCGGGGAACACTGAAGCTTTCTTT.

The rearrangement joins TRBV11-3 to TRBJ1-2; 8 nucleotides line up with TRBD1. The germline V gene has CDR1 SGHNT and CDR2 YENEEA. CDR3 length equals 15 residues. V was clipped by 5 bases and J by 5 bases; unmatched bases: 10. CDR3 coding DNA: TGTGCCAGCAGCCCGCGGACAGGGACTGGGTATGGCTACACCTTC. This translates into CASSPRTGTGYGYTF.

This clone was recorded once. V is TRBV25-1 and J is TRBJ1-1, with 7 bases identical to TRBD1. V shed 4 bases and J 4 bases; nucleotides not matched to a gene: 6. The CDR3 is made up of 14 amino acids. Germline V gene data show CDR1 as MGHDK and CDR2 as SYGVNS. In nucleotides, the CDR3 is TGTGCCAGCAGTGGACAGGGAGACGGCACTGAAGCTTTCTTT. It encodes CASSGQGDGTEAFF.

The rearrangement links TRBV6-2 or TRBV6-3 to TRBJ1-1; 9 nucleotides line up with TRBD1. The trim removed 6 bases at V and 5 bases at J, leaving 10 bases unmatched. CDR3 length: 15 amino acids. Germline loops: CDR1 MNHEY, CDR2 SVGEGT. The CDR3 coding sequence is TGTGCCAGCAGACCTTATGGGACAGGGCGTACTGAAGCTTTCTTT. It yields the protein CASRPYGTGRTEAFF.

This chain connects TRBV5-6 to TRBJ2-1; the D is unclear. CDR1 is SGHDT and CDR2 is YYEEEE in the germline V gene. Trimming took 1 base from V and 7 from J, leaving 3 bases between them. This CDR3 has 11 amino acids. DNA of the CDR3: TGTGCCAGCAGCTTGATGAATGAGCAGTTCTTC. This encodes CASSLMNEQFF.